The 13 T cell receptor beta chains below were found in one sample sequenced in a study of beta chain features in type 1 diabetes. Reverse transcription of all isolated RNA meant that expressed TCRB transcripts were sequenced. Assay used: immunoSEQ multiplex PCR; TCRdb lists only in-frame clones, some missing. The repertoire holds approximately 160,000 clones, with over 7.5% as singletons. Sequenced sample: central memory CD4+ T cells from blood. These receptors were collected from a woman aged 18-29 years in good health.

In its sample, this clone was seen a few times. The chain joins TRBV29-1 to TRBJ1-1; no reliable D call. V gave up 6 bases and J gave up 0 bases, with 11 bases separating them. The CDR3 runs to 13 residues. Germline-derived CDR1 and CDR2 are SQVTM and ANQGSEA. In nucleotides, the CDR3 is TGCAGCGTCTGTGAGGCCATGAACACTGAAGCTTTCTTT. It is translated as CSVCEAMNTEAFF.

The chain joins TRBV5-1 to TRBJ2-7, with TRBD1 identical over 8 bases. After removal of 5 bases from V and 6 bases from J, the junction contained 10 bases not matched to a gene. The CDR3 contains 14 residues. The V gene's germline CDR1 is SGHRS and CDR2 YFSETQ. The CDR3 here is CASSTGQGESEQYF. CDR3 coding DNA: TGCGCCAGCAGTACCGGACAGGGAGAGTCCGAGCAGTACTTC.

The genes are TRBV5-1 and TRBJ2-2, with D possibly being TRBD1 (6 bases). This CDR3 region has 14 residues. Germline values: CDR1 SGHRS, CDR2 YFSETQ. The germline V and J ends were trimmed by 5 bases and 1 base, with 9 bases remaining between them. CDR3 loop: CASRPGQNTGELFF. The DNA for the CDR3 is TGCGCCAGCAGACCGGGACAGAACACCGGGGAGCTGTTTTTT.

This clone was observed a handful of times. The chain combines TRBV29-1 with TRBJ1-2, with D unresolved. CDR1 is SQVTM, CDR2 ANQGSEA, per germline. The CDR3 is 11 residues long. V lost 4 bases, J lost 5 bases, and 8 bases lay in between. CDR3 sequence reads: CSVGGLYGYTF. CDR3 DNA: TGCAGCGTTGGAGGGCTATATGGCTACACCTTC.

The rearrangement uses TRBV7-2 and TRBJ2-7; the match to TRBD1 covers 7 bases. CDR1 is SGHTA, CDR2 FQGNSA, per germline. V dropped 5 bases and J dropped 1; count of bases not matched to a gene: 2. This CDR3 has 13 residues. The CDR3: CASSARGSYEQYF. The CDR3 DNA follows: TGTGCCAGCAGCGCCAGGGGGTCCTACGAGCAGTACTTC.

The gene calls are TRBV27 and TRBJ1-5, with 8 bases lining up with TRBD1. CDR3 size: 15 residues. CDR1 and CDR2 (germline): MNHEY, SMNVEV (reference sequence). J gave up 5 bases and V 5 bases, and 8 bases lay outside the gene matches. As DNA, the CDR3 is TGTGCCAGCAGTCAATACAGGGGGAAGGATCAGCCCCAGCATTTT. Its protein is CASSQYRGKDQPQHF.

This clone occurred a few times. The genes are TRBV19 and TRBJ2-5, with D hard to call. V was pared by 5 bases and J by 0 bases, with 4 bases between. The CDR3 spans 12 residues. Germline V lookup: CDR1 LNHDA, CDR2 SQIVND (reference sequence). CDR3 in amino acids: CASSQYQETQYF. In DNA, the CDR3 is TGTGCCAGTAGTCAGTACCAAGAGACCCAGTACTTC.

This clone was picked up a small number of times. CDR3 loop: CASSSQGNTEAFF. CDR3 DNA: TGTGCCAGCAGCTCACAGGGGAACACTGAAGCTTTCTTT. The chain carries TRBV11-2 and TRBJ1-1; possible D gene TRBD1, 6 bases. This CDR3 is 13 amino acids long. V was pared by 4 bases and J by 1 base, with 7 bases between. CDR1 is SGHAT and CDR2 is FQNNGV in the germline V gene.

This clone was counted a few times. CDR3 sequence: CASSLTTFGLLYNEQFF. CDR3 DNA: TGTGCCAGCAGTTTGACAACTTTCGGACTCCTCTACAATGAGCAGTTCTTC. The J gene is TRBJ2-1, the V gene TRBV27; D is perhaps TRBD2 (5 bases). The germline gives CDR1 MNHEY, CDR2 SMNVEV (reference sequence). Trimming took 3 bases from V and 3 from J, leaving 18 bases between them. This CDR3 spans 17 amino acids.

The CDR3 loop reads CASRRRQGNSPLHF. The CDR3 DNA reads TGTGCCAGCAGAAGGAGACAGGGTAATTCACCCCTCCACTTT. The rearrangement joins TRBV9 to TRBJ1-6; 7 positions match TRBD1. J gave up 6 bases and V 5 bases, and 5 bases lay outside the gene matches. This CDR3 comprises 14 residues. Germline V CDR1 and CDR2: SGDLS, YYNGEE.

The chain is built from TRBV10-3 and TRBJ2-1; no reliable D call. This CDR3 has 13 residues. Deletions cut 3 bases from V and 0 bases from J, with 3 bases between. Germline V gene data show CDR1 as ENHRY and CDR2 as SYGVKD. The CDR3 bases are TGTGCCATCAGTGACCTCTCCTACAATGAGCAGTTCTTC. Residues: CAISDLSYNEQFF.

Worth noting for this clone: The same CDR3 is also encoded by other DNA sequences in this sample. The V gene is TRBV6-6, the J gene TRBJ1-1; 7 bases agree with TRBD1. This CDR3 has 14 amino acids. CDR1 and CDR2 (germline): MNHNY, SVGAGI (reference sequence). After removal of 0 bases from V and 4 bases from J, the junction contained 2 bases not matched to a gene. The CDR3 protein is CASSYSSGGTEAFF. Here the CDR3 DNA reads TGTGCCAGCAGTTACTCTTCAGGGGGCACTGAAGCTTTCTTT.

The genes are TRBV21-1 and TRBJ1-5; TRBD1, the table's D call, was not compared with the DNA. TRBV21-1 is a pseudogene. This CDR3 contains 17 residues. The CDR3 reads CASSKEGRRLGGQPQHF. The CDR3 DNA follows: TGTGCCAGCAGCAAAGAGGGGCGGAGATTAGGGGGTCAGCCCCAGCATTTT.